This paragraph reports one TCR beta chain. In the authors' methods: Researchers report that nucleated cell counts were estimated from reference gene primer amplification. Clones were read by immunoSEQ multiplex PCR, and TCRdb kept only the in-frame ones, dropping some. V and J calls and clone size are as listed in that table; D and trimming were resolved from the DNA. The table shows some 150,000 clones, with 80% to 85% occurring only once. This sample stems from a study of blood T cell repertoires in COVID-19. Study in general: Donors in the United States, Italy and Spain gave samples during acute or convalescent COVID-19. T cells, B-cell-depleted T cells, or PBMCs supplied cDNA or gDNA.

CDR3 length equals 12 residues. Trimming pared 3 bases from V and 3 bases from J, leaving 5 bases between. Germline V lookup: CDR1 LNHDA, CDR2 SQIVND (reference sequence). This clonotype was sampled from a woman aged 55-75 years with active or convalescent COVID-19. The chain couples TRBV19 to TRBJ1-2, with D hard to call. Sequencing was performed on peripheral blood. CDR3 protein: CASSMEDYGYTF. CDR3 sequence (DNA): TGTGCCAGTAGTATGGAGGACTATGGCTACACCTTC.